This T cell receptor beta chain was captured in a study of identical twins. The study's findings and limits: Insertions ran lower in abundant cord blood beta clonotypes, though not in memory repertoires. Researchers reported excess low generation probability among twin-shared out-of-frame alpha sequences.

This clonotype was recorded a few times. Its antigen is unknown. Template switching added a universal primer site, and cDNA bore unique molecular identifiers. TCRdb passed the 5' RACE reads through MiXCR, listing each CDR3 protein once. The sample consists of more than 400,000 distinct CDR3 sequences, roughly 15% of them appearing once. This CDR3 has 17 residues. The V and J ends lost 5 bases and 0 bases respectively, with 17 bases between them. Germline values: CDR1 SQVTM, CDR2 ANQGSEA. All of the donors were Caucasians in good health. The same data also contributed to another study, on yellow fever vaccine responses in identical twins.

Material: CD4+ T cells sorted from blood. The chain links TRBV29-1 to TRBJ2-6, with TRBD1 as a possible D gene (6 bases). This receptor was obtained from a woman aged 18 to 35 in good health. The CDR3 DNA reads TGCAGCGTTTCCCAGGGGCCCATTTTCTCTGGGGCCAACGTCCTGACTTTC. As protein: CSVSQGPIFSGANVLTF.